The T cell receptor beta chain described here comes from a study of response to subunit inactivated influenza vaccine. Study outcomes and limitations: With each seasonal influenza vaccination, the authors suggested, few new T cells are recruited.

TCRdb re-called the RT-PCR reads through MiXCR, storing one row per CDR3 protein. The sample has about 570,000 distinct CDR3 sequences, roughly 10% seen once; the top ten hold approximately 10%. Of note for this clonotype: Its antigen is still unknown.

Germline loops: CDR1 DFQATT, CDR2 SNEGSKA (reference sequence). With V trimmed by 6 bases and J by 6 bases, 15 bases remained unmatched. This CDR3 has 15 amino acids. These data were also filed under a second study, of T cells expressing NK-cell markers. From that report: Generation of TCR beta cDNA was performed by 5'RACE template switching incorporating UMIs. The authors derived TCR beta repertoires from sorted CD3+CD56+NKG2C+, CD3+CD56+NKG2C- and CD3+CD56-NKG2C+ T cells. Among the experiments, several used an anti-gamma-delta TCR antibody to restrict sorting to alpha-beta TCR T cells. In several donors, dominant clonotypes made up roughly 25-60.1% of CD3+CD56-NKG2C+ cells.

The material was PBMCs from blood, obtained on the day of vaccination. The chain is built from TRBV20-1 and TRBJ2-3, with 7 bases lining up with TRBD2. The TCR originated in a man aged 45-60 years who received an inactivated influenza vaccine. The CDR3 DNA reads TGCAGTGCCAAACTAGCGATCTCCCCCGTGGATACGCAGTATTTT. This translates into CSAKLAISPVDTQYF.